A selection of T cell receptor beta chains follows, all from one sample in a study of glioma-infiltrating T cells. TCRdb reanalysed the multiplex PCR reads using MiXCR and keeps one entry per CDR3 protein. The sample has tens of thousands of distinct CDR3 sequences; 23% are singletons. Sequencing input: glioma tissue, nonneoplastic brain tissue, or PBMCs (not recorded which). These receptors were collected from a human donor with low-grade glioma or glioblastoma, undergoing nonglioma brain surgery, or in good health (not recorded which). The CDR3 runs from the conserved cysteine through the conserved F or W. The order of the fields is D gene, J gene, clone size, V gene, CDR3 DNA, CDR3 protein. D genes are given only for firm matches. Size is stated for part of the rows, as once, few or many counts, or as a class when the clone is expanded.

D: TRBD1
J: TRBJ2-1
size: many
V: TRBV6-1
DNA: TGTGCCAGCAGTTCACAGGGGGCGCTTCTATATGAGCAGTTCTTC
CDR3: CASSSQGALLYEQFF

D: NA
J: TRBJ1-2
size: NA
V: TRBV20-1
DNA: TGCAGTGCTAGTCTAGGGTTTCGGGGGGCTAACTATGGCTACACCTTC
CDR3: CSASLGFRGANYGYTF

D: NA
J: TRBJ2-2
size: many
V: TRBV24-1
DNA: TGTGCCACCAGTGAGGGTTACGGGGAGCTGTTTTTT
CDR3: CATSEGYGELFF

D: NA
J: TRBJ1-6
size: NA
V: TRBV7-9
DNA: TGTGCCAGCAGCTTAGACGGACTGAATTCACCCCTCCACTTT
CDR3: CASSLDGLNSPLHF

D: NA
J: TRBJ2-2
size: many
V: TRBV7-2
DNA: TGTGCCAGCACCAAGAGTAGGGGGAACACCGGGGAGCTGTTTTTT
CDR3: CASTKSRGNTGELFF

D: TRBD1
J: TRBJ2-7
size: many
V: TRBV7-2
DNA: TGTGCCAGCAGCTTGGACAGGGGGGCATACGAGCAGTACTTC
CDR3: CASSLDRGAYEQYF

D: TRBD1
J: TRBJ2-7
size: many
V: TRBV27
DNA: TGTGCCAGCAGTAGGGGACAGGAGACCTACGAGCAGTACTTC
CDR3: CASSRGQETYEQYF

D: TRBD1
J: TRBJ2-7
size: many
V: TRBV6-1
DNA: TGTGCCAGCAGTCACCCGCAAGACAGGGGCATTACCTACGAGCAGTACTTC
CDR3: CASSHPQDRGITYEQYF

D: NA
J: TRBJ2-3
size: NA
V: TRBV5-4
DNA: TGTGCCAGCAGCTTGGGGGGCACAGATACGCAGAATTTT
CDR3: CASSLGGTDTQNF

D: TRBD1
J: TRBJ1-6
size: many
V: TRBV12-3/TRBV12-4
DNA: TGTGCCAGCAGTTTAGGGCCGGGACAGGTCGTCAGTTCACCCCTCCACTTT
CDR3: CASSLGPGQVVSSPLHF

D: NA
J: TRBJ1-6
size: many
V: TRBV15
DNA: TGTGCCACCAGCAGGGATCCAGAGAATTCACCCCTCCACTTT
CDR3: CATSRDPENSPLHF

D: TRBD1
J: TRBJ1-2
size: NA
V: TRBV5-4
DNA: TGTGCCAGCAGCTTAGGGGACAGGGCGCATGGCTACACCTTC
CDR3: CASSLGDRAHGYTF

D: NA
J: TRBJ2-3
size: NA
V: TRBV12-3/TRBV12-4
DNA: TGTGCCAGCAGTGCTACTAGGGGAACTAGCACAGATACGCAGTATTTT
CDR3: CASSATRGTSTDTQYF

D: NA
J: TRBJ2-7
size: few
V: TRBV2
DNA: TGTGCCAGCAGCCTAACTTGGGGGGCCTACGAGCAGTACTTC
CDR3: CASSLTWGAYEQYF

D: NA
J: TRBJ1-6
size: NA
V: TRBV27
DNA: TGTGCCAGCATCCAAAATAATTTACCCCTCCACTTT
CDR3: CASIQNNLPLHF

D: NA
J: TRBJ1-5
size: once
V: TRBV12-3/TRBV12-4
DNA: TGTGCCAGCAGTCCAAAGACAGGTCAGCCCCAGCATTTT
CDR3: CASSPKTGQPQHF

D: NA
J: TRBJ2-7
size: many
V: TRBV20-1
DNA: TGCAGTGCTAGAGATAAGGAGGGGACCACCTACGAGCAGTACTTC
CDR3: CSARDKEGTTYEQYF

D: TRBD2
J: TRBJ2-1
size: NA
V: TRBV20-1
DNA: TGCAGTGCTAGAGATTTAACTAGCGGAGACTCCTACAATGAGCAGTTCTTC
CDR3: CSARDLTSGDSYNEQFF

D: NA
J: TRBJ1-2
size: few
V: TRBV5-5
DNA: TGTGCCAGCAGCCGTAACAACTATGGCTACACCTTC
CDR3: CASSRNNYGYTF

D: NA
J: TRBJ2-1
size: many
V: TRBV6-6
DNA: TGTGCCAGCAGTTACGTTCGCCCCAGCTCCTACAATGAGCAGTTCTTC
CDR3: CASSYVRPSSYNEQFF

D: NA
J: TRBJ1-2
size: NA
V: TRBV29-1
DNA: TGCAGCGTTGGGCCCGTTTATGGCTACACCTTC
CDR3: CSVGPVYGYTF

D: NA
J: TRBJ1-1
size: many
V: TRBV3-1
DNA: TGTGCCAGCATCTCAAACACTGCGGCGTCTGAAGCTTTCTTT
CDR3: CASISNTAASEAFF

D: TRBD2
J: TRBJ2-1
size: many
V: TRBV11-1
DNA: TGTGCCAGCAGACTTAGGCCGGGACTAGCGGGAGGCAATGAGCAGTTCTTC
CDR3: CASRLRPGLAGGNEQFF

D: NA
J: TRBJ2-7
size: many
V: TRBV20-1
DNA: TGCAGTGCTAGTGCAGGGCGAACCTACGAGCAGTACTTC
CDR3: CSASAGRTYEQYF

D: NA
J: TRBJ2-3
size: many
V: TRBV3-1
DNA: TGTGCCAGCAGCCAAACGGTAGATACGCAGTATTTT
CDR3: CASSQTVDTQYF

D: TRBD1
J: TRBJ1-2
size: many
V: TRBV6-1
DNA: TGTGCCAGCAGCCGGACAGGGGGCTTGGATGGCTACACCTTC
CDR3: CASSRTGGLDGYTF

D: TRBD2
J: TRBJ2-1
size: many
V: TRBV20-1
DNA: TGCAGTGCTAGAGACGCCGGGACTAGCGGGACTGTCAATGAGCAGTTCTTC
CDR3: CSARDAGTSGTVNEQFF

D: NA
J: TRBJ1-5
size: many
V: TRBV7-9
DNA: TGTGCCAGCAGCTTAGGGTGGGATAGCAATCAGCCCCAGCATTTT
CDR3: CASSLGWDSNQPQHF

D: NA
J: TRBJ1-5
size: many
V: TRBV5-4
DNA: TGTGCCAGCAGCTTGCGAGGGAACGGGCCCCAGCATTTT
CDR3: CASSLRGNGPQHF

D: TRBD1
J: TRBJ1-4
size: NA
V: TRBV19
DNA: TGTGCCACCGAACCGGGACAGGGGGCAACTAATGAAAAACTGTTTTTT
CDR3: CATEPGQGATNEKLFF

D: NA
J: TRBJ2-5
size: many
V: TRBV7-2
DNA: TGTGCCAGCAGCTTATCTGAGGCGAAGGAGACCCAGTACTTC
CDR3: CASSLSEAKETQYF

D: TRBD2
J: TRBJ2-1
size: many
V: TRBV20-1
DNA: TGCAGTGCTGTCGATAGCGGGAGGGGATACAATGAGCAGTTCTTC
CDR3: CSAVDSGRGYNEQFF

D: TRBD2
J: TRBJ2-1
size: many
V: TRBV28
DNA: TGTGCCAGCAGTCCCGGGACTAGCGGTCGCCGTGAGCAGTTCTTC
CDR3: CASSPGTSGRREQFF

D: TRBD2
J: TRBJ2-7
size: many
V: TRBV27
DNA: TGTGCCAGCAGTTTATGGTGCGGGAGTTACGAGCAGTACTTC
CDR3: CASSLWCGSYEQYF

D: TRBD2
J: TRBJ2-3
size: NA
V: TRBV2
DNA: TGTGCCAGCAGTGTCGGACTAGCTCCCACAGATACGCAGTATTTT
CDR3: CASSVGLAPTDTQYF

D: TRBD1
J: TRBJ1-1
size: many
V: TRBV2
DNA: TGTGCCACCTCGACAGGGCGGAACACTGAAGCTTTCTTT
CDR3: CATSTGRNTEAFF

D: NA
J: TRBJ1-1
size: many
V: TRBV20-1
DNA: TGCAGTGCTAGAAGGGAGGCGGCGAACACTGAAGCTTTCTTT
CDR3: CSARREAANTEAFF

D: NA
J: TRBJ2-7
size: NA
V: TRBV29-1
DNA: TGCAGCGCAAAGATGACAGGAGACTACGAGCAGTACTTC
CDR3: CSAKMTGDYEQYF

D: TRBD1
J: TRBJ2-7
size: NA
V: TRBV20-1
DNA: TGCAGTGCTAGACGAACAGGGGGCAATTACGAGCAGTACTTC
CDR3: CSARRTGGNYEQYF

D: TRBD1
J: TRBJ2-3
size: NA
V: TRBV20-1
DNA: TGCAGTGCTCTTACAGGGGGCGCGTATACGCAGTATTTT
CDR3: CSALTGGAYTQYF

D: TRBD2
J: TRBJ2-3
size: NA
V: TRBV11-2
DNA: TGTGCCAGCAGCTCCCCACCGGGACTAGCGGGAGCGAGCACAGATACGCAGTATTTT
CDR3: CASSSPPGLAGASTDTQYF

D: TRBD1
J: TRBJ2-3
size: NA
V: TRBV6-1
DNA: TGTGCCAGCAGGATGGACAGGGGGAAAGATACGCAGTATTTT
CDR3: CASRMDRGKDTQYF

D: NA
J: TRBJ1-1
size: many
V: TRBV7-2
DNA: TGTGCCACCCTCCCGGTACGCGGGAACACTGAAGCTTTCTTT
CDR3: CATLPVRGNTEAFF

D: TRBD2
J: TRBJ2-3
size: NA
V: TRBV12-3/TRBV12-4
DNA: TGTGCCAGCAGGGCCCCCCAGCGGGGGTATAGCACAGATACGCAGTATTTT
CDR3: CASRAPQRGYSTDTQYF

D: TRBD1
J: TRBJ1-4
size: NA
V: TRBV11-2
DNA: TGTGCCAGCAGCCATAGAGTGGGACAGATTAATGAAAAACTGTTTTTT
CDR3: CASSHRVGQINEKLFF

D: NA
J: TRBJ2-7
size: few
V: TRBV6-1
DNA: TGTGCCAGCAGACCGAGGGGGGGGCGTACCTACGAGCAGTACTTC
CDR3: CASRPRGGRTYEQYF

D: NA
J: TRBJ2-1
size: many
V: TRBV27
DNA: TGTGCCAGCAGAGGGGTTAAGGGGAGACGCCATGAGCAGTTCTTC
CDR3: CASRGVKGRRHEQFF

D: NA
J: TRBJ1-1
size: medium-sized
V: TRBV6-1
DNA: TGTGCCAGCAGTGAATGGTCAGCTGAAGCTTTCTTT
CDR3: CASSEWSAEAFF

D: NA
J: TRBJ2-1
size: many
V: TRBV18
DNA: TGTGCCAGCTCCCCCCGCCAGGGGCGGCATGAGCAGTTCTTC
CDR3: CASSPRQGRHEQFF

D: NA
J: TRBJ2-5
size: many
V: TRBV3-1
DNA: TGTGCCAGCAGCCCCCGACCCCAAGAGACCCAGTACTTC
CDR3: CASSPRPQETQYF

D: TRBD1
J: TRBJ1-1
size: many
V: TRBV12-3/TRBV12-4
DNA: TGTGCCAGCAGCATCCGACAGGGGGGCACTGAAGCTTTCTTT
CDR3: CASSIRQGGTEAFF

D: NA
J: TRBJ2-5
size: few
V: TRBV12-3/TRBV12-4
DNA: TGTGCCAGCAGTCTTGGACAGCCCGGAGAGACCCAGTACTTC
CDR3: CASSLGQPGETQYF

D: NA
J: TRBJ1-2
size: NA
V: TRBV7-9
DNA: TGTGCCAGCAGCCCGGGACGGGGGGGAATCCTCTTC
CDR3: CASSPGRGGILF

D: TRBD1
J: TRBJ1-1
size: many
V: TRBV20-1
DNA: TGCAGTGCTAGAGACCCTGGGACAGGGGGCACTGAAGCTTTCTTT
CDR3: CSARDPGTGGTEAFF

D: NA
J: TRBJ2-1
size: NA
V: TRBV29-1
DNA: TGCAGCGTTGTGGCTCGACTGAGCCCCTACAATGAGCAGTTCTTC
CDR3: CSVVARLSPYNEQFF

D: NA
J: TRBJ1-6
size: many
V: TRBV7-2
DNA: TGTGCCAGCAGCTTAGATAGGGGTAATTCACCCCTCCACTTT
CDR3: CASSLDRGNSPLHF

D: TRBD1
J: TRBJ1-2
size: many
V: TRBV4-1
DNA: TGCGCCAGCAGCCAAGAAGGGACAGGGCCTTCCTATGGCTACACCTTC
CDR3: CASSQEGTGPSYGYTF

D: TRBD2
J: TRBJ2-1
size: many
V: TRBV6-1
DNA: TGTGCCAGCAGCTCGGGGGGGGGGGTCAATGAGCAGTTCTTC
CDR3: CASSSGGGVNEQFF

D: TRBD1
J: TRBJ2-1
size: NA
V: TRBV20-1
DNA: TGCAGTGCCATGGGACAGCACAATGAGCAGTTCTTC
CDR3: CSAMGQHNEQFF

D: NA
J: TRBJ1-2
size: many
V: TRBV29-1
DNA: TGCAGCGTTGAGGACATGGGGCGCGGCTATGGCTACACCTTC
CDR3: CSVEDMGRGYGYTF